The rows below give T cell receptor beta chains drawn from one sample of a study of cytomegalovirus exposure and HLA in healthy donors. Assay: immunoSEQ multiplex PCR; the TCRdb copy retains only in-frame clones and omits some. This table has 65,000 or so clones, approximately 78% appearing once. The sample was PBMCs. The receptors here all came from a girl under 18 in good health and CMV-seropositive. Each CDR3 is given with its conserved first and last residue. Where a row states a size, it is once, few, many or the class of an expanded clone; other rows omit it.

>TRBJ2-7|TRBV5-1|few|13
CASSGGQTYEQYF
>TRBJ1-1|TRBV5-4|few|17
CASSLWFVREENTEAFF
>TRBJ2-1|TRBV5-6|once|19
CASSLVGLAGGKSDNEQFF
>TRBJ2-7|TRBV6-5|NA|13
CASTSSGRYEQYF
>TRBJ1-6|TRBV2|NA|14
CASSLEPRNSPLHF
>TRBJ1-1|TRBV5-5|NA|12
CASSSTGIEAFF
>TRBJ2-7|TRBV29-1|NA|13
CSVEVPSISEQYF
>TRBJ2-2|TRBV10-3|NA|13
CAISESHTSELFF
>TRBJ2-7|TRBV6-5|NA|14
CASRLQAPSYEQYF
>TRBJ1-5|TRBV2|NA|13
CASSDERNQPQHF